A single sample is the source of the 32 T cell receptor beta chains below, sequenced in a study of T cells in Graves' hyperthyroidism and ophthalmopathy. Regions amplified from RNA transcripts were the TCR beta CDR3 regions. The primer set for the first-round RT-PCR of the TCR CDR3 was HTBI. TCRdb ran MiXCR on the multiplex PCR reads and lists one entry per CDR3 protein. This sample has a few hundred thousand distinct CDR3 sequences, with 46% found just once. The sample consisted of peripheral blood or thyroid tissue (not recorded which). These receptors were taken from a woman in her late teens or twenties with Graves' hyperthyroidism.

This clonotype has ten or more counts. The chain has TRBV2 and TRBJ2-2; D gene unclear. The CDR3 is 12 residues long. Per germline, CDR1 SNHLY and CDR2 FYNNEI. V lost 3 bases, J lost 6 bases, and 5 bases lay in between. CDR3 amino acids: CASSELPGELFF. CDR3 nucleotide sequence: TGTGCCAGCAGTGAGTTACCCGGGGAGCTGTTTTTT.

The CDR3 DNA follows: TGTGCCAGCACCCTAACAGTCCTTGCCTCTGGGGCCAACGTCCTGACTTTC. Residues: CASTLTVLASGANVLTF. The V and J genes are TRBV3-1 and TRBJ2-6, with D unresolved. CDR1 and CDR2 from the germline V gene are LGHDT and YNNKEL (reference sequence). With 7 bases removed from V and 0 bases from J, the gap between germline ends came to 16 bases. CDR3 length: 17 amino acids. Using reference TRBV3-1 and TRBJ2-6 for the parts outside the CDR3, the full variable domain is DTAVSQTPKYLVTQMGNDKSIKCEQNLGHDTMYWYKQDSKKFLKIMFSYNNKELIINETVPNRFSPKSPDKAHLNLHINSLELGDSAVYFCASTLTVLASGANVLTFGAGSRLTVL.

J is TRBJ2-7 and V is TRBV20-1; possibly TRBD1 for D (6 bases). The V and J ends lost 3 bases and 6 bases respectively, with 18 bases between them. This CDR3 is built from 14 residues. The germline V gene encodes CDR1 DFQATT and CDR2 SNEGSKA (reference sequence). CDR3 in amino acids: CSASIQGNAGEQYF. The DNA of the CDR3 is TGCAGTGCTAGTATCCAGGGGAACGCGGGCGAGCAGTACTTC.

The V and J genes are TRBV29-1 and TRBJ2-7, with TRBD2 as a possible D gene (6 bases). With 7 bases removed from V and 4 bases from J, the gap between germline ends came to 14 bases. The CDR3 runs 12 residues. The germline V gene has CDR1 SQVTM and CDR2 ANQGSEA. As DNA, the CDR3 is TGCAGCGGAACGGGAGTTAAATACGAGCAGTACTTC. Amino acids: CSGTGVKYEQYF.

In regard to this clonotype: A read error is possible here, since a much larger clone lies one base away. The chain couples TRBV13 to TRBJ2-7, with no clear D. The CDR3 covers 14 residues. Germline values: CDR1 PRHDT, CDR2 FYEKMQ (reference sequence). In nucleotides, the CDR3 is TGTGCCAGCAGCTTAGCGGTCGGCTCCTACGGGCAGTACTTC. Translated: CASSLAVGSYGQYF.

The chain combines TRBV2 with TRBJ1-1; weak D call: TRBD1 (5 bases). V gave up 6 bases and J gave up 7 bases, with 21 bases separating them. The V gene's germline CDR1 is SNHLY and CDR2 FYNNEI. The CDR3 runs to 15 residues. As DNA, the CDR3 is TGTGCCAGCAGGCTTCTCGGGGCTCGAGCGGGTGAAGCTTTCTTT. Its translation is CASRLLGARAGEAFF.

This chain joins TRBV7-6 and TRBJ1-2, with D tentatively TRBD1 (6 bases). Deletions cut 5 bases from V and 6 bases from J, with 22 bases between. The CDR3 has 16 residues. CDR1 is SGHVS, CDR2 FNYEAQ, per germline. CDR3 sequence: CASSRGGSGLIDGYTF. DNA of the CDR3: TGTGCCAGCAGCAGGGGGGGGTCGGGGTTGATTGATGGCTACACCTTC.

The chain has TRBV2 and TRBJ1-2; weak D call: TRBD1 (6 bases). CDR3 length: 14 amino acids. V was clipped by 2 bases and J by 3 bases, with 10 bases between them. Germline V gives CDR1 SNHLY, CDR2 FYNNEI. CDR3 sequence reads: CASSEQEGDYGYTF. CDR3 sequence (DNA): TGTGCCAGCAGTGAACAGGAGGGGGACTATGGCTACACCTTC.

This clonotype was detected ten times or more. J is TRBJ1-2 and V is TRBV5-8, with D possibly being TRBD1 (6 bases). This CDR3 contains 15 residues. Looked up from germline, CDR1 is SGHTS and CDR2 is YDEGEE. Trimming removed 2 bases at V and 3 bases at J, with 14 bases between. CDR3 DNA sequence: TGTGCCAGCAGCTTTAACTCACAGGGAGACTATGGCTACACCTTC. It encodes CASSFNSQGDYGYTF.

V is TRBV7-9 and J is TRBJ2-7; no firm D call. V lost 4 bases, J lost 0 bases, and 10 bases lay in between. The CDR3 runs 14 residues. The germline CDR1 and CDR2 sequences are SEHNR and FQNEAQ (reference sequence). Here the CDR3 reads CASSSRQTSYEQYF. The CDR3 DNA reads TGTGCCAGCAGCTCAAGGCAGACCTCCTACGAGCAGTACTTC.

This chain joins TRBV20-1 and TRBJ2-7; 9 nucleotides line up with TRBD1. This CDR3 comprises 13 residues. J gave up 7 bases and V 5 bases, and 9 bases lay outside the gene matches. Germline assignment: CDR1 DFQATT and CDR2 SNEGSKA (reference sequence). CDR3 DNA sequence: TGCAGTGCTGGGGGACAGGGTGGCAATGAGCAGTACTTC. Amino acid sequence: CSAGGQGGNEQYF.

The V call is TRBV29-1, the J call TRBJ2-7; 9 bases line up with TRBD2. The CDR3 has 13 residues. The J segment lost 2 bases and the V segment lost 8 bases, leaving 7 bases of the junction unmatched. Per the germline V gene, CDR1 is SQVTM and CDR2 is ANQGSEA. Written as DNA, the CDR3 is TGCAGCTTCCGGACTAGCGTCACCTACGAGCAGTACTTC. Amino acids: CSFRTSVTYEQYF.

This clonotype was counted between two and nine times. The chain couples TRBV19 to TRBJ2-1; D might be TRBD2 (6 bases). Germline V lookup: CDR1 LNHDA, CDR2 SQIVND (reference sequence). This CDR3 contains 15 residues. Between the trimmed V and J ends, which lost 4 bases and 0 bases, there was a span of 10 bases. The CDR3 loop is CASSRETSSYNEQFF. DNA of the CDR3: TGTGCCAGTAGTAGGGAGACTAGCTCCTACAATGAGCAGTTCTTC.

CDR3 sequence (DNA): TGTGCCATCAGTGACCGGGGATCCACAGATACGCAGTACTTC. Amino acids: CAISDRGSTDTQYF. This chain links TRBV10-3 with TRBJ2-5, with D maybe TRBD2 (5 bases). V was trimmed by 3 bases and J by 11 bases, leaving 19 bases between them. CDR1 and CDR2 (germline): ENHRY, SYGVKD. The CDR3 runs to 14 residues.

This clonotype was seen only a few times. The chain employs TRBV18 and TRBJ2-5; D unclear. With 6 bases removed from V and 1 base from J, the gap between germline ends came to 15 bases. CDR3 length equals 15 residues. Germline V gene sequence: CDR1 KGHSH, CDR2 LQKENI. The CDR3 DNA sequence: TGTGCCAGCTCCCCGGCGTTCCTACCCCAAGAGACCCAGTACTTC. Translated, it gives CASSPAFLPQETQYF.

V gene TRBV2 combines with J gene TRBJ1-2, with a tentative D call TRBD1 (6 bases). The CDR3 covers 15 residues. Germline values: CDR1 SNHLY, CDR2 FYNNEI. The CDR3, as DNA: TGTGCTAGAGTGAGGAGGGGGGCCTCGATCGAGGGCTACACCTTC. This codes for CARVRRGASIEGYTF.

CDR3 in DNA: TGTGCCATCAGTTCCCGGGACGGCAATAAGGATTCTGGAAACACCATATATTTT. Its protein is CAISSRDGNKDSGNTIYF. The chain recombines TRBV10-3 with TRBJ1-3; possible D gene TRBD1, 5 bases. CDR1 and CDR2 (germline): ENHRY, SYGVKD. Trimming shortened V by 5 bases and J by 1 base, and 21 bases separated the two germline ends. The CDR3 has 18 amino acids.

This sequence joins TRBV2 and TRBJ2-7, with TRBD2 as a possible D gene (6 bases). The CDR3 loop spans 14 amino acids. Germline lookup yields CDR1 SNHLY and CDR2 FYNNEI. V lost 9 bases and J 2 bases, leaving 17 bases between the germline ends. The CDR3 loop reads CASAGFGVAYEQYF. CDR3 nucleotide sequence: TGTGCCAGTGCGGGGTTTGGGGTCGCCTACGAGCAGTACTTC.

This clonotype was seen ten or more times. This chain links TRBV4-1 with TRBJ1-1, with 7 bases lining up with TRBD1. The germline gives CDR1 MGHRA, CDR2 YSYEKL. The CDR3 is 14 residues long. The V segment lost 4 bases and the J segment 1 base; nucleotides outside the gene matches: 3. The CDR3 nucleotides are TGCGCCAGCAGCCGGGACAGCGAGAACACTGAAGCTTTCTTT. Amino acids: CASSRDSENTEAFF.

The sample holds a few counts of this clonotype. The chain uses TRBV11-1 and TRBJ2-3, with 10 bases lining up with TRBD2. Trimming at V came to 1 base and at J to 2 bases, leaving 9 bases not matched to a gene. The CDR3 loop spans 18 amino acids. Germline V gene data show CDR1 as SGHAT and CDR2 as FQDESV (reference sequence). In nucleotides, the CDR3 is TGTGCCAGCAGCTTAGGGCGGTGGCTAGCGGGAGACACAGATACGCAGTATTTT. It codes for CASSLGRWLAGDTDTQYF.

The count of this clonotype is one. The chain employs TRBV20-1 and TRBJ2-7; TRBD2 matches 7 bases. The CDR3 spans 12 residues. Germline loops: CDR1 DFQATT, CDR2 SNEGSKA (reference sequence). The junction had 4 bases not matched to a gene; V was cut back by 2 bases and J by 6 bases. The CDR3 reads CSARTGGAEQYF. As DNA, the CDR3 is TGCAGTGCTAGAACGGGAGGCGCCGAGCAGTACTTC.

The chain uses TRBV20-1 and TRBJ1-1, with 9 bases matching TRBD1. Germline V gene lookup returns CDR1 DFQATT and CDR2 SNEGSKA (reference sequence). V dropped 7 bases and J dropped 3; count of bases not matched to a gene: 21. The CDR3 is 18 amino acids. Here the CDR3 DNA reads TGCAGTGGTACGAGGGAGGCCTCGGCGAGGACAGGGGACACTGAAGCTTTCTTT. Amino acids: CSGTREASARTGDTEAFF.

The genes are TRBV12-3 or TRBV12-4 and TRBJ1-4; no clear D gene. V dropped 6 bases and J dropped 8 bases, with 16 bases sitting between them. The CDR3 covers 14 residues. The DNA for the CDR3 is TGTGCCAGCAGCCGACAAGACCCGTGGGAAAAACTGTTTTTT. Protein: CASSRQDPWEKLFF.

In DNA, the CDR3 is TGTGCCAGTAGTATGGAAGGACCGCGGGATACGCAGTATTTT. This gives the protein CASSMEGPRDTQYF. The chain couples TRBV19 to TRBJ2-3; D is unclear. CDR1 LNHDA and CDR2 SQIVND come from the germline V gene (reference sequence). This CDR3 comprises 14 residues. Trimming removed 3 bases from V and 6 bases from J, with 13 bases in between.

A note on this clonotype: Relative to the germline gene, one junction end is altered; a read error may explain this. This sequence joins TRBV4-1 and TRBJ2-5; D is possibly TRBD1 (6 bases). The CDR3 spans 18 residues. Per germline, CDR1 MGHRA and CDR2 YSYEKL. In nucleotides, the CDR3 is TGTGCCAGCAGCCAAGATGGGCAGGGGCGAGGTTCCGGGGAGACCCAGTACTTC. It is translated as CASSQDGQGRGSGETQYF.

About this clonotype: A read error may be the cause here, since a much bigger clone is one base away. This CDR3 is CASSFLGQKLEGGYTF. The CDR3 DNA follows: TGTGCCAGCAGTTTCCTTGGACAGAAGCTAGAGGGCGGCTACACCTTC. The chain couples TRBV27 to TRBJ1-2; a weak D match, TRBD1 (6 bases). Germline V gene data show CDR1 as MNHEY and CDR2 as SMNVEV (reference sequence). V lost 3 bases and J 8 bases, leaving 22 bases between the germline ends. The CDR3 runs 16 residues.

A remark on this clonotype: A much larger clone lies one base from this, so it may be a read error. The J gene is TRBJ2-7, the V gene TRBV12-3 or TRBV12-4, with D tentatively TRBD1 (6 bases). CDR3 length: 15 amino acids. Trimming took off 6 bases at V and 2 bases at J, with 17 bases between the two ends. The CDR3 nucleotides read TGTGCCAGCAGCCCGAGTTGGGCAGGGGCCTACGAGCAGTACTTC. Translating gives CASSPSWAGAYEQYF.

Regarding this clonotype: Compared with germline, one end of the junction differs, possibly owing to a read error. The chain employs TRBV7-9 and TRBJ1-1, with unresolved D. This CDR3 comprises 12 residues. CDR1 SEHNR and CDR2 FQNEAQ come from the germline V gene (reference sequence). DNA of the CDR3: TGTGCCAGCAGATCGGGGAACACTGAAGGTTTCTTT. It yields the protein CASRSGNTEGFF.

The rearrangement links TRBV7-9 to TRBJ2-1, with TRBD2 identical over 9 bases. V trimming: 0 bases; J trimming: 8 bases; junction bases outside the gene matches: 8. The germline gives CDR1 SEHNR, CDR2 FQNEAQ (reference sequence). This CDR3 is 16 amino acids long. CDR3 sequence reads: CASSLAVLAGSDEQFF. CDR3 DNA: TGTGCCAGCAGCTTAGCGGTTCTAGCGGGATCGGATGAGCAGTTCTTC.

The rearrangement links TRBV7-9 to TRBJ1-5, with 7 bases identical to TRBD1. After removal of 6 bases from V and 3 bases from J, the junction contained 5 bases not matched to a gene. The germline gives CDR1 SEHNR, CDR2 FQNEAQ (reference sequence). The CDR3 contains 14 residues. The CDR3 coding sequence is TGTGCCAGCAGGCCCGGGACAGACAATCAGCCCCAGCATTTT. Translating gives CASRPGTDNQPQHF.

The chain employs TRBV24-1 and TRBJ2-7; D might be TRBD2 (5 bases). Germline V CDR1 and CDR2: KGHDR, SFDVKD. The ends were cut back, 6 bases at V and 3 bases at J, with 14 bases in the middle. The CDR3 has 14 residues. CDR3 loop: CATSSGFSDYEQYF. The DNA for the CDR3 is TGTGCCACCAGTTCGGGATTTAGCGACTACGAGCAGTACTTC.

The sample holds many counts of this clonotype. The rearrangement joins TRBV4-3 to TRBJ1-5; D is undetermined. The CDR3 has 13 amino acids. The germline V gene has CDR1 LGHNA and CDR2 YSLEER. V lost 1 base and J lost 7, with 8 bases in between. CDR3 amino acids: CASSQGRAQPQHF. Written as DNA, the CDR3 is TGCGCCAGCAGCCAAGGGAGGGCGCAGCCCCAGCATTTT.